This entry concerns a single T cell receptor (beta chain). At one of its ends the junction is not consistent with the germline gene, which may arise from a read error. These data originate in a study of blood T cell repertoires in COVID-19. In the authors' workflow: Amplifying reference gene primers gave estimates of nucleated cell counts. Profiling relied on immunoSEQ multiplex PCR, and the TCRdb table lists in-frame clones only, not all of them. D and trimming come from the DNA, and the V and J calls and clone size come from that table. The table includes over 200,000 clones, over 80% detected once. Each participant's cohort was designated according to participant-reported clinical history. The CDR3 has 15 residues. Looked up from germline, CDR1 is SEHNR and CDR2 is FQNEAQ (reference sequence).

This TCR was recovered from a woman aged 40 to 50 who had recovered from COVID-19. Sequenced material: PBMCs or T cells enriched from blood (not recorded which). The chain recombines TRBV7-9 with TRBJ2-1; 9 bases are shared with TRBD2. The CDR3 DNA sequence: TGTGCCAGCAGCATAGCGGGAGTTTCCTACAATGAGCAGTTCTTC. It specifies CASSIAGVSYNEQFF.